This is a list of T cell receptor beta chains from one sample in a study of OX40 agonist ivuxolimab in advanced cancers. Sequenced by immunoSEQ multiplex PCR; TCRdb stores in-frame clones only, minus some. Of 130,000 or so clones detected, approximately 90% appear once; the ten largest clones hold less than 1.1%. The sample was CD4+ or CD8+ T cells sorted from blood, taken in a trial of the OX40 agonist ivuxolimab. The source is an adult with an advanced solid tumor such as melanoma, head and neck, liver or kidney cancer. The CDR3 runs from the conserved cysteine through the conserved F or W. Fields, in order: clone size, D gene, J gene, V gene, CDR3 protein, CDR3 DNA. A D gene is named only where the DNA matches it firmly. The listing skips clone size in some rows; elsewhere it reads once, few, many or a size class.

size: .; D: .; J: TRBJ2-1; V: TRBV21-1; CDR3: CASSKLAGPYQNNEQFF; DNA: TGTGCCAGCAGCAAACTAGCGGGACCCTACCAAAACAATGAGCAGTTCTTC
size: .; D: .; J: TRBJ1-3; V: TRBV14; CDR3: CASSPTLSGNTIYF; DNA: TGTGCCAGCAGCCCGACTCTGTCTGGAAACACCATATATTTT
size: .; D: .; J: TRBJ2-5; V: TRBV15; CDR3: CATSRWGTVVQETQYF; DNA: TGTGCCACCAGCAGGTGGGGAACAGTAGTCCAAGAGACCCAGTACTTC
size: .; D: TRBD1; J: TRBJ1-4; V: TRBV11-2; CDR3: CASRPGTGNEKLFF; DNA: TGTGCCAGCAGACCCGGGACAGGGAATGAAAAACTGTTTTTT
size: .; D: TRBD1; J: TRBJ1-2; V: TRBV7-9; CDR3: CASSRQGADGYTF; DNA: TGTGCCAGCAGTCGACAGGGGGCTGATGGCTACACCTTC
size: .; D: .; J: TRBJ1-5; V: TRBV15; CDR3: CATRGWDSNQPQHF; DNA: TGTGCCACCCGAGGGTGGGATAGCAATCAGCCCCAGCATTTT
size: few; D: .; J: TRBJ1-2; V: TRBV28; CDR3: CASSHYGYTF; DNA: TGTGCCAGCAGTCACTATGGCTACACCTTC
size: .; D: .; J: TRBJ2-7; V: TRBV28; CDR3: CASSPHQGFVYF; DNA: TGTGCCAGCAGCCCTCATCAGGGGTTTGTATACTTC
size: few; D: .; J: TRBJ1-2; V: TRBV2; CDR3: CASSEGAGRGGYTF; DNA: TGTGCCAGCAGTGAAGGGGCAGGTCGAGGGGGCTACACCTTC
size: .; D: .; J: TRBJ2-7; V: TRBV5-8; CDR3: CASSSYEQYF; DNA: TGTGCCAGCAGCTCCTACGAGCAGTACTTC
size: .; D: .; J: TRBJ1-3; V: TRBV25-1; CDR3: CASRRQGTGNTIYF; DNA: TGTGCCAGCAGGCGGCAGGGGACTGGAAACACCATATATTTT
size: .; D: .; J: TRBJ1-3; V: TRBV25-1; CDR3: CASSEQRNTIYF; DNA: TGTGCCAGCAGTGAACAGCGGAACACCATATATTTT
size: .; D: TRBD2; J: TRBJ2-1; V: TRBV4-3; CDR3: CASSRSLAGGYNEQFF; DNA: TGCGCCAGCAGCCGGTCCCTAGCGGGAGGATACAATGAGCAGTTCTTC
size: .; D: .; J: TRBJ2-5; V: TRBV7-9; CDR3: CSSSFLEKETQYF; DNA: TGCTCCAGCAGCTTTTTGGAGAAAGAGACCCAGTACTTC
size: .; D: TRBD1; J: TRBJ1-5; V: TRBV18; CDR3: CASSQRDSYNSNQPQHF; DNA: TGTGCCAGCTCACAACGGGACAGTTACAATAGCAATCAGCCCCAGCATTTT
size: .; D: .; J: TRBJ2-5; V: TRBV28; CDR3: CASSLQETQYF; DNA: TGTGCCAGCAGTTTGCAAGAGACCCAGTACTTC
size: .; D: TRBD1; J: TRBJ1-3; V: TRBV28; CDR3: CASSLITHRQGGNTIYF; DNA: TGTGCCAGCAGTTTAATAACCCACAGACAGGGAGGAAACACCATATATTTT
size: .; D: TRBD2; J: TRBJ2-7; V: TRBV27; CDR3: CASSSSGTSGISYEQYF; DNA: TGTGCCAGCAGTTCGTCCGGGACTAGCGGGATCTCCTACGAGCAGTACTTC
size: .; D: .; J: TRBJ1-5; V: TRBV7-2; CDR3: CASSQVDNQPQHF; DNA: TGTGCCAGCAGCCAAGTTGACAATCAGCCCCAACATTTT
size: .; D: TRBD1; J: TRBJ2-7; V: TRBV6-5; CDR3: CASRTGQGLYEQYF; DNA: TGTGCCAGCAGAACAGGACAGGGGCTGTACGAGCAGTACTTC
size: .; D: .; J: TRBJ1-1; V: TRBV18; CDR3: CASSPRIIGDMNTEAFF; DNA: TGTGCCAGCTCACCACGAATTATAGGGGACATGAACACTGAAGCTTTCTTT
size: few; D: TRBD1; J: TRBJ1-5; V: TRBV4-1; CDR3: CASSFGTGGQPQHF; DNA: TGCGCCAGCAGCTTCGGGACAGGGGGCCAGCCCCAGCATTTT
size: .; D: .; J: TRBJ2-7; V: TRBV5-1; CDR3: CASSFERADHEQYF; DNA: TGCGCCAGCAGCTTTGAGCGGGCGGACCACGAGCAGTACTTC
size: .; D: TRBD1; J: TRBJ2-2; V: TRBV7-3; CDR3: CASSPGTANTGELFF; DNA: TGTGCCAGCAGCCCCGGGACAGCCAACACCGGGGAGCTGTTTTTT
size: once; D: .; J: TRBJ2-1; V: TRBV28; CDR3: CASSFGPVNEQFF; DNA: TGTGCCAGCAGTTTCGGGCCCGTCAATGAGCAGTTCTTC
size: .; D: .; J: TRBJ2-2; V: TRBV30; CDR3: CAWSVGVWGGELFF; DNA: TGTGCCTGGAGTGTAGGGGTTTGGGGCGGGGAGCTGTTTTTT
size: .; D: .; J: TRBJ1-1; V: TRBV5-1; CDR3: CASSPRGNTEAFF; DNA: TGCGCCAGCAGCCCGAGAGGGAACACTGAAGCTTTCTTT
size: .; D: TRBD1; J: TRBJ2-7; V: TRBV11-2; CDR3: CASSPRDRVHEQYF; DNA: TGTGCCAGCAGCCCCCGGGACAGGGTCCACGAGCAGTACTTC
size: .; D: TRBD2; J: TRBJ2-1; V: TRBV5-6; CDR3: CASSLVEREASAHNEQFF; DNA: TGTGCCAGCAGCTTGGTGGAGCGGGAGGCCTCCGCCCACAATGAGCAGTTCTTC
size: .; D: .; J: TRBJ1-2; V: TRBV28; CDR3: CASIGQTGTDYGYTF; DNA: TGTGCCAGCATAGGGCAAACAGGGACGGACTATGGCTACACCTTC
size: .; D: .; J: TRBJ2-3; V: TRBV7-2; CDR3: CASSFRVADTQYF; DNA: TGTGCCAGCAGCTTCAGGGTTGCAGATACGCAGTATTTT
size: .; D: TRBD2; J: TRBJ2-3; V: TRBV7-2; CDR3: CASSPSLAGGPTDTQYF; DNA: TGTGCCAGCAGCCCGTCTCTAGCGGGAGGGCCCACAGATACGCAGTATTTT
size: few; D: .; J: TRBJ1-4; V: TRBV28; CDR3: CASSLLGASNEKLFF; DNA: TGTGCCAGCAGTTTATTAGGAGCGTCTAATGAAAAACTGTTTTTT
size: .; D: .; J: TRBJ1-5; V: TRBV19; CDR3: CASSIKVGVGGQPQHF; DNA: TGTGCCAGTAGTATCAAGGTGGGTGTGGGGGGTCAGCCCCAGCATTTT
size: once; D: TRBD2; J: TRBJ2-2; V: TRBV19; CDR3: CASSIRTSGDFLNTGELFF; DNA: TGTGCCAGTAGTATTAGAACTAGCGGGGACTTTCTTAACACCGGGGAGCTGTTTTTT
size: .; D: .; J: TRBJ1-5; V: TRBV4-1; CDR3: CASSQVSWGDQPQHF; DNA: TGCGCCAGCAGCCAAGTTTCGTGGGGGGATCAGCCCCAGCATTTT
size: .; D: TRBD2; J: TRBJ2-3; V: TRBV7-6; CDR3: CASSKAAGESTDTQYF; DNA: TGTGCCAGCAGCAAAGCGGCGGGAGAGAGCACAGATACGCAGTATTTT
size: .; D: .; J: TRBJ1-2; V: TRBV6-5; CDR3: CASSPEIRGTGGYTF; DNA: TGTGCCAGCAGTCCCGAAATACGGGGAACTGGTGGCTACACCTTC
size: .; D: .; J: TRBJ1-5; V: TRBV18; CDR3: CASSPFMTDISNQPQHF; DNA: TGTGCCAGCTCACCATTTATGACAGACATTAGCAATCAGCCCCAGCATTTT
size: .; D: TRBD2; J: TRBJ2-1; V: TRBV5-5; CDR3: CASSLSVESSGRNEQFF; DNA: TGTGCCAGCAGCTTGTCGGTGGAGTCTAGCGGGAGGAATGAGCAGTTCTTC
size: .; D: TRBD1; J: TRBJ1-2; V: TRBV15; CDR3: CATSRDQGQGLNYGYTF; DNA: TGTGCCACCAGCAGAGATCAAGGACAGGGCCTTAACTATGGCTACACCTTC
size: once; D: .; J: TRBJ2-1; V: TRBV28; CDR3: CASRAGGHNEQFF; DNA: TGTGCCAGCAGGGCCGGGGGCCATAATGAGCAGTTCTTC
size: .; D: .; J: TRBJ2-2; V: TRBV9; CDR3: CASSSSEAGRTGELFF; DNA: TGTGCCAGCAGCTCTAGTGAGGCAGGACGCACCGGGGAGCTGTTTTTT
size: few; D: TRBD2; J: TRBJ2-3; V: TRBV5-1; CDR3: CASSLGVSGSLTDTQYF; DNA: TGCGCCAGCAGCTTGGGGGTTAGCGGGAGTCTGACAGATACGCAGTATTTT
size: once; D: TRBD1; J: TRBJ2-7; V: TRBV4-1; CDR3: CASSFFGPGTGGYEQYF; DNA: TGCGCCAGCAGTTTCTTCGGCCCAGGGACAGGGGGCTACGAGCAGTACTTC
size: few; D: TRBD1; J: TRBJ1-2; V: TRBV6-5; CDR3: CASGTGGNGYTF; DNA: TGTGCCAGCGGGACAGGGGGTAATGGCTACACCTTC